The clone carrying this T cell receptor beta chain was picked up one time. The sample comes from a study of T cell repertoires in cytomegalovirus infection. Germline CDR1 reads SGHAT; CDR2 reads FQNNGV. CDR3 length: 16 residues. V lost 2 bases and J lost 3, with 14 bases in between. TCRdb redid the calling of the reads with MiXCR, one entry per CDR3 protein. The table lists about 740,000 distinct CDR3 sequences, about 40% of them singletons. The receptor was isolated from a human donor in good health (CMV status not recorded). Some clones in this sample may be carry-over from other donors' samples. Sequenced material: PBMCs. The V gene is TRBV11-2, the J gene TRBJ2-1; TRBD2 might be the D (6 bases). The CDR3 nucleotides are TGTGCCAGCAGCTTACTTGGGGGGACCAGCTACAATGAGCAGTTCTTC. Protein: CASSLLGGTSYNEQFF.